Following are 27 T cell receptor beta chains from one sample sequenced in a study of T cells in Graves' hyperthyroidism and ophthalmopathy. TCR beta CDR3 sequences were amplified from RNA transcripts. The TCR CDR3 was amplified in a first-round RT-PCR using the HTBI primer set. TCRdb re-called the multiplex PCR reads through MiXCR, storing one row per CDR3 protein. Of some 370,000 distinct CDR3 sequences in the sample, about a sixth were seen once. Sequenced input: blood. The source of these receptors is a woman between 25 and 40 years old with Graves' hyperthyroidism that later progressed to Graves' ophthalmopathy.

In its sample, this clonotype was seen many times. The rearrangement uses TRBV2 and TRBJ2-5, with D hard to call. Trimming shortened V by 4 bases and J by 0 bases, and 6 bases separated the two germline ends. The CDR3 is 13 amino acids. Germline assignment: CDR1 SNHLY and CDR2 FYNNEI. In DNA, the CDR3 is TGTGCCAGCAGTGTAAGCCACCAAGAGACCCAGTACTTC. It codes for CASSVSHQETQYF.

This chain connects TRBV12-3 or TRBV12-4 to TRBJ1-2; TRBD1 agrees at 11 bases. The CDR3 loop spans 16 amino acids. The trim removed 4 bases at V and 4 bases at J, leaving 8 bases unmatched. CDR3 region: CASSSPGQGGRYGYTF. The CDR3 DNA reads TGTGCCAGCAGTTCCCCGGGACAGGGGGGACGCTATGGCTACACCTTC.

This clonotype appeared many times. This sequence joins TRBV6-1 and TRBJ1-2; possibly TRBD1 for D (5 bases). Germline CDR1 reads MNHNS; CDR2 reads SASEGT. The germline V and J ends were trimmed by 6 bases and 7 bases, with 18 bases remaining between them. The CDR3 length is 14 residues. CDR3 in DNA: TGTGCCAGCAGCCGGGGCAGGGAGTCCTCTGGCTACACCTTC. This translates into CASSRGRESSGYTF.

This clonotype was counted only a few times. This rearrangement joins TRBV3-1 to TRBJ2-2, with 12 nucleotides matching TRBD1. CDR1 is LGHDT and CDR2 is YNNKEL in the germline V gene (reference sequence). The CDR3 runs 17 residues. V shed 2 bases and J 6 bases; nucleotides not matched to a gene: 7. The CDR3 sequence: CASSQRDRGRLAGELFF. CDR3 bases: TGTGCCAGCAGCCAACGGGACAGGGGGCGCTTGGCCGGGGAGCTGTTTTTT.

The table lists this clonotype with many counts. V and J are TRBV7-9 and TRBJ2-3; possibly TRBD1 or TRBD2 for D (5 bases each). CDR1 is SEHNR and CDR2 is FQNEAQ in the germline V gene (reference sequence). The V end lost 1 base, the J end lost 1 base, and 12 bases lay between the germline ends. CDR3 size: 16 residues. Written as DNA, the CDR3 is TGTGCCAGCAGCTTAGTTCGAGGGGACGGCACAGATACGCAGTATTTT. This encodes CASSLVRGDGTDTQYF.

This clonotype was observed a few times. This chain joins TRBV19 and TRBJ2-3; 9 positions match TRBD2. The J segment lost 1 base and the V segment lost 5 bases, leaving 7 bases of the junction unmatched. The CDR3 loop spans 16 amino acids. The V gene's germline CDR1 is LNHDA and CDR2 SQIVND (reference sequence). Here the CDR3 reads CASSGAKRGGTDTQYF. CDR3 in DNA: TGTGCCAGTAGTGGAGCTAAGCGGGGGGGCACAGATACGCAGTATTTT.

A remark on this clonotype: A much larger clone differs by one base, so this may be a read error. The chain carries TRBV20-1 and TRBJ2-7, with TRBD1 identical over 9 bases. J gave up 5 bases and V 4 bases, and 12 bases lay outside the gene matches. The length of the CDR3 is 15 residues. Germline-derived CDR1 and CDR2 are DFQATT and SNEGSKA (reference sequence). The CDR3 bases are TGCAGTGCTACAACCGGGACAGGGTCGGGCCACGAGCAGTACTTC. Translating it yields CSATTGTGSGHEQYF.

This clonotype was seen at least ten times. The chain employs TRBV18 and TRBJ2-1; D ambiguous. This CDR3 has 12 residues. The V and J ends lost 1 base and 3 bases respectively, with 1 base between them. In germline, CDR1 is KGHSH, CDR2 LQKENI. The DNA of the CDR3 is TGTGCCAGCTCACCACTCTACAATGAGCAGTTCTTC. Amino acid sequence: CASSPLYNEQFF. Full variable domain (missing parts from reference TRBV18 and TRBJ2-1): NAGVMQNPRHLVRRRGQEARLRCSPMKGHSHVYWYRQLPEEGLKFMVYLQKENIIDESGMPKERFSAEFPKEGPSILRIQQVVRGDSAAYFCASSPLYNEQFFGPGTRLTVL.

This clonotype showed up many times. The CDR3 reads CASREQGRNYGYTF. CDR3 DNA sequence: TGTGCCAGCAGAGAACAAGGGAGGAACTATGGCTACACCTTC. The chain employs TRBV2 and TRBJ1-2; D is unresolved. Germline V gives CDR1 SNHLY, CDR2 FYNNEI. The CDR3 spans 14 residues. The V and J ends lost 6 bases and 2 bases respectively, with 13 bases between them.

The chain joins TRBV28 to TRBJ1-4; D uncertain. Germline V gene lookup returns CDR1 MDHEN and CDR2 SYDVKM. CDR3 length equals 16 residues. The V and J ends lost 4 bases and 0 bases respectively, with 12 bases between them. The CDR3: CASSSLVSATNEKLFF. CDR3 nucleotide sequence: TGTGCCAGCAGTTCGCTAGTTAGCGCAACTAATGAAAAACTGTTTTTT.

Many counts were recorded for this clonotype. The V call is TRBV14, the J call TRBJ1-1; D is perhaps TRBD1 (6 bases). The CDR3 consists of 16 residues. CDR1 and CDR2 (germline): SGHDN, FVKESK. V was pared by 7 bases and J by 1 base, with 19 bases between. Written as DNA, the CDR3 is TGTGCCAGCAAACCAACAGGGAGGCCCGCGAACACTGAAGCTTTCTTT. It encodes CASKPTGRPANTEAFF.

This clonotype was seen many times. V is TRBV5-1 and J is TRBJ2-5; 10 nucleotides line up with TRBD1. The CDR3 has 15 residues. Germline V gene sequence: CDR1 SGHRS, CDR2 YFSETQ. The J segment lost 4 bases and the V segment lost 3 bases, leaving 6 bases of the junction unmatched. Here the CDR3 reads CASSSRQGARETQYF. As DNA, the CDR3 is TGCGCCAGCAGCTCCAGACAGGGGGCACGAGAGACCCAGTACTTC.

V gene TRBV28 combines with J gene TRBJ1-2; TRBD1 matches at 12 bases. This CDR3 is built from 16 residues. Per the germline V gene, CDR1 is MDHEN and CDR2 is SYDVKM. Trimming removed 4 bases from V and 8 bases from J; junction bases left unmatched: 11. CDR3 bases: TGTGCCAGCAGTTCTTCCGGGACAGGGGGCAAGAGGGGCTACACCTTC. Its translation: CASSSSGTGGKRGYTF.

The genes are TRBV6-2 or TRBV6-3 and TRBJ2-4; perhaps D is TRBD1 or TRBD2 (5 bases each). Germline CDR1 and CDR2: MNHEY and SVGEGT. The V end lost 2 bases, the J end lost 7 bases, and 6 bases lay between the germline ends. This CDR3 is 12 amino acids long. The CDR3 spells CASSYEGNIQYF. The DNA for the CDR3 is TGTGCCAGCAGTTACGAGGGGAACATTCAGTACTTC.

The chain uses TRBV2 and TRBJ2-1, with 8 bases aligning to TRBD2. Per the germline V gene, CDR1 is SNHLY and CDR2 is FYNNEI. The J segment lost 15 bases and the V segment lost 10 bases, leaving 11 bases of the junction unmatched. CDR3 length equals 11 residues. The CDR3 sequence is CATPSGTSMFF. The CDR3 nucleotides read TGTGCCACCCCTTCCGGGACTAGTATGTTCTTC.

This clonotype was detected a few times. This sequence joins TRBV7-8 and TRBJ1-6; the D is unclear. Germline V gene sequence: CDR1 SGHVS, CDR2 FQNEAQ. The germline V and J ends were trimmed by 6 bases and 0 bases, with 12 bases remaining between them. The CDR3 spans 16 residues. This CDR3 is CASRAGRSSYNSPLHF. As DNA, the CDR3 is TGTGCCAGCAGAGCCGGACGGAGCTCCTATAATTCACCCCTCCACTTT. The variable domain in full, with the rest retrieved from reference TRBV7-8 and TRBJ1-6, is GAGVSQSPRYKVAKRGQDVALRCDPISGHVSLFWYQQALGQGPEFLTYFQNEAQLDKSGLPSDRFFAERPEGSVSTLKIQRTQQEDSAVYLCASRAGRSSYNSPLHFGNGTRLTVT.

This clonotype was seen many times. The J gene is TRBJ2-1, the V gene TRBV5-1; 8 bases agree with TRBD2. J was trimmed by 8 bases and V by 2 bases; bases with no gene match: 12. The CDR3 has 16 amino acids. The germline gives CDR1 SGHRS, CDR2 YFSETQ. CDR3 sequence: CASSFERGVAGHEQFF. CDR3 sequence (DNA): TGCGCCAGCAGCTTTGAGAGAGGGGTAGCGGGACATGAGCAGTTCTTC.

There are a few counts of this clonotype. CDR3 sequence: CASREKPGRGFTEAFF. Here the CDR3 DNA reads TGTGCCAGCAGAGAGAAACCGGGACGGGGATTCACTGAAGCTTTCTTT. The chain couples TRBV7-9 to TRBJ1-1; possibly TRBD1 for D (5 bases). This CDR3 contains 16 residues. V was pared by 6 bases and J by 4 bases, with 21 bases between. Germline CDR1 SEHNR, CDR2 FQNEAQ (reference sequence).

In its sample, this clonotype was seen many times. This sequence joins TRBV2 and TRBJ2-3; maybe TRBD2 (5 bases). The CDR3 is made up of 14 amino acids. The germline V gene encodes CDR1 SNHLY and CDR2 FYNNEI. The ends were cut back, 4 bases at V and 3 bases at J, with 11 bases in the middle. DNA for the CDR3: TGTGCCAGCAGTGGGGTCCCGGGGACAGATACGCAGTATTTT. Translation gives CASSGVPGTDTQYF.

This clonotype was counted a few times. J is TRBJ2-7 and V is TRBV5-1; 10 nucleotides match TRBD2. Germline CDR1 and CDR2: SGHRS and YFSETQ. There are 15 residues in the CDR3. V was clipped by 1 base and J by 0 bases; unmatched bases: 1. The CDR3 sequence: CASSLLAGASYEQYF. CDR3 DNA: TGCGCCAGCAGCTTGCTAGCGGGAGCCTCCTACGAGCAGTACTTC. Complete variable domain (other parts from reference TRBV5-1 and TRBJ2-7): KAGVTQTPRYLIKTRGQQVTLSCSPISGHRSVSWYQQTPGQGLQFLFEYFSETQRNKGNFPGRFSGRQFSNSRSEMNVSTLELGDSALYLCASSLLAGASYEQYFGPGTRLTVT.

This rearrangement joins TRBV4-1 to TRBJ1-3, with 7 bases matching TRBD1. The CDR3 is 17 residues long. V was pared by 0 bases and J by 4 bases, with 9 bases of the junction left unmatched. Looked up from germline, CDR1 is MGHRA and CDR2 is YSYEKL. The CDR3 is CASSQELIAGGGNTIYF. CDR3 sequence (DNA): TGCGCCAGCAGCCAAGAGCTTATTGCAGGGGGAGGAAACACCATATATTTT.

This clonotype was observed a handful of times. The chain is built from TRBV18 and TRBJ2-1, with 12 bases that match TRBD2. With V trimmed by 1 base and J by 0 bases, 4 bases remained unmatched. CDR1 and CDR2 from the germline V gene are KGHSH and LQKENI. The CDR3 is made up of 18 amino acids. The CDR3 DNA reads as TGTGCCAGCTCACCACGGGCGGGACTAGCGGGCTCCTACAATGAGCAGTTCTTC. It is translated as CASSPRAGLAGSYNEQFF.

The CDR3, as DNA: TGTGCCATCACCGAGAGTCCTAACTATGGCTACACCTTC. Translating it yields CAITESPNYGYTF. The gene calls are TRBV10-3 and TRBJ1-2, with no clear D. The V end lost 7 bases, the J end lost 0 bases, and 9 bases lay between the germline ends. This CDR3 has 13 amino acids. Germline V CDR1 and CDR2: ENHRY, SYGVKD.

This clonotype was detected ten times or more. The chain uses TRBV28 and TRBJ1-4; no reliable D call. V lost 4 bases to trimming and J lost 0 bases, with 6 bases between them. This CDR3 region has 14 residues. The germline V gene has CDR1 MDHEN and CDR2 SYDVKM. This chain's CDR3 is CASSYLATNEKLFF. The CDR3 nucleotides read TGTGCCAGCAGTTATCTTGCAACTAATGAAAAACTGTTTTTT.

Comment on this clonotype: The junction departs from germline at one end; a sequencing error may be responsible. The rearrangement joins TRBV27 to TRBJ1-5, with D uncertain. The CDR3 runs 13 residues. CDR1 is MNHEY and CDR2 is SMNVEV in the germline V gene (reference sequence). The CDR3 coding sequence is TGTGCCGGCAGCATAGGGTCGGGGCAGCCCCAGCATTTT. The encoded protein is CAGSIGSGQPQHF.

V is TRBV18 and J is TRBJ2-2; D is perhaps TRBD2 (7 bases). Trimming left V 5 bases short and J 5 bases short, with 21 bases between. Germline V lookup: CDR1 KGHSH, CDR2 LQKENI. The CDR3 sequence is 17 residues long. CDR3 sequence reads: CASSSNSGGAGTGELFF. The DNA for the CDR3 is TGTGCCAGCTCATCCAACTCGGGGGGCGCAGGGACCGGGGAGCTGTTTTTT.

This clonotype was seen many times. This chain joins TRBV6-5 and TRBJ1-1, with D unresolved. V lost 2 bases, J lost 5 bases, and 9 bases lay in between. Germline V lookup: CDR1 MNHEY, CDR2 SVGAGI. The CDR3 runs to 13 residues. CDR3 sequence reads: CASSYGRKTEAFF. The CDR3 nucleotides are TGTGCCAGCAGTTACGGTCGTAAGACTGAAGCTTTCTTT.